What follows are 29 T cell receptor beta chains derived from one specimen sequenced in a study of blood T cell repertoires in COVID-19. Profiled with immunoSEQ multiplex PCR; TCRdb holds only in-frame clones, not every one. The sample records tens of thousands of clones, about four fifths being singletons. The source material was peripheral blood. Receptors were obtained from a man aged 70 or older with COVID-19, enrolled during active disease.

This clone has only a few counts. The J gene is TRBJ2-2, the V gene TRBV6-5; 9 bases map to TRBD2. This CDR3 comprises 15 residues. The germline CDR1 and CDR2 sequences are MNHEY and SVGAGI. Trimming cost V 7 bases and J 3 bases; bases outside gene matches: 6. CDR3 coding DNA: TGTGCCAGCAACAAAGCGGGGGGCTACACCGGGGAGCTGTTTTTT. Protein sequence: CASNKAGGYTGELFF.

The genes are TRBV30 and TRBJ1-1; D gene unclear. Germline V gives CDR1 GTSNPN, CDR2 SVGIG (reference sequence). This CDR3 spans 11 amino acids. Trimming took 5 bases from V and 5 from J, leaving 9 bases between them. The CDR3 nucleotides read TGTGCCTGGGACCTCGGGACTGAAGCTTTCTTT. Protein: CAWDLGTEAFF.

This clone was detected only a few times. The chain employs TRBV10-3 and TRBJ1-6; D remains ambiguous. CDR1 and CDR2 from the germline V gene are ENHRY and SYGVKD. Trimming cost V 6 bases and J 0 bases, with 3 bases left between them. This CDR3 spans 13 amino acids. The DNA of the CDR3 is TGTGCCATCAGGAGCTCCTATAATTCACCCCTCCACTTT. It specifies CAIRSSYNSPLHF.

The chain employs TRBV5-1 and TRBJ2-2, with D tentatively TRBD1 (5 bases). V lost 4 bases and J 1 base, leaving 14 bases between the germline ends. This CDR3 spans 16 amino acids. Germline V lookup: CDR1 SGHRS, CDR2 YFSETQ. CDR3 loop: CASSVRGSQNTGELFF. CDR3 DNA sequence: TGCGCCAGCAGCGTAAGGGGATCACAGAACACCGGGGAGCTGTTTTTT.

The chain couples TRBV28 to TRBJ2-3, with D tentatively TRBD1 (5 bases). The CDR3 has 14 residues. V lost 5 bases and J lost 2, with 11 bases in between. Germline CDR1 is MDHEN and CDR2 is SYDVKM. Here the CDR3 DNA reads TGTGCCAGCAGTCACGGACACAACACAGATACGCAGTATTTT. Translating gives CASSHGHNTDTQYF.

The J gene is TRBJ1-6, the V gene TRBV11-3; 10 bases fit TRBD1. CDR3 length: 17 residues. The V gene end was trimmed by 3 bases and the J gene end by 10 bases; junction bases not matched to a gene: 12. CDR1 is SGHNT and CDR2 is YENEEA in the germline V gene. The CDR3 DNA follows: TGTGCCAGCAGCTTCCGCGGGCGACAGGGGGCAAAGTCACCCCTCCACTTT. Protein product: CASSFRGRQGAKSPLHF.

V usage is TRBV3-1 (or the pseudogene TRBV3-2) and J usage is TRBJ2-2; 9 nucleotides agree with TRBD2. The CDR3 spans 14 residues. The V gene's germline CDR1 is LGHDT and CDR2 YNNKEL (reference sequence). In DNA, the CDR3 is TGTGCGACTAGGGGTAGCGGGAGTACCGGGGAGCTGTTTTTT. Translating it yields CATRGSGSTGELFF.

The rearrangement uses TRBV7-6 and TRBJ2-5; D might be TRBD1 (6 bases). V was cut by 4 bases and J by 5 bases, with 23 bases left in between. This CDR3 has 17 residues. Germline-derived CDR1 and CDR2 are SGHVS and FNYEAQ. The CDR3 spells CASSSRTPEGVPETQYF. CDR3 sequence (DNA): TGTGCCAGCAGCTCACGTACGCCCGAGGGGGTTCCGGAGACCCAGTACTTC.

This clone was recorded a few times. The gene calls are TRBV7-2 and TRBJ1-5, with D perhaps TRBD1 (5 bases). V lost 6 bases and J 9 bases, leaving 12 bases between the germline ends. This CDR3 is built from 12 residues. Germline CDR1 SGHTA, CDR2 FQGNSA. The CDR3 DNA follows: TGTGCCAGCAGATGGGACTCGGGGCCCCAGCATTTT. This sequence encodes CASRWDSGPQHF.

The rearrangement joins TRBV6-5 to TRBJ2-7; 7 nucleotides line up with TRBD1. Germline-derived CDR1 and CDR2 are MNHEY and SVGAGI. The CDR3 sequence is 13 residues long. V shed 4 bases and J 7 bases; nucleotides not matched to a gene: 7. This chain's CDR3 is CASSLTGAGEQYF. CDR3 nucleotides: TGTGCCAGCAGTTTAACAGGGGCCGGGGAGCAGTACTTC.

This chain links TRBV7-8 with TRBJ2-7; 10 nucleotides agree with TRBD1. Germline CDR1 SGHVS, CDR2 FQNEAQ. The CDR3 is 14 residues long. The ends lost 5 bases at V and 5 bases at J; junction bases unmatched: 6. CDR3 DNA: TGTGCCAGCAGCCCCGGGACAGGGGTTGACGAGCAGTACTTC. This sequence encodes CASSPGTGVDEQYF.

This clone was seen a single time. The gene calls are TRBV7-2 and TRBJ2-2; TRBD1 matches at 7 bases. The CDR3 covers 15 residues. CDR1 is SGHTA and CDR2 is FQGNSA in the germline V gene. Unmatched junction bases numbered 4, after V lost 6 bases and J lost 0 bases. CDR3 DNA sequence: TGTGCCAGCAGAGTACAGGGGTCGAACACCGGGGAGCTGTTTTTT. It specifies CASRVQGSNTGELFF.

The V gene is TRBV18, the J gene TRBJ1-5; a possible D gene is TRBD1 (5 bases). The CDR3 covers 16 residues. Germline CDR1 and CDR2: KGHSH and LQKENI. With 6 bases removed from V and 6 bases from J, the gap between germline ends came to 21 bases. The CDR3 reads CASSYSGPGVAQPQHF. The CDR3 DNA is TGTGCCAGCTCGTACTCAGGGCCGGGGGTTGCTCAGCCCCAGCATTTT.

This clone was detected only a few times. This chain links TRBV6-5 with TRBJ2-7; 8 bases agree with TRBD2. Germline CDR1 reads MNHEY; CDR2 reads SVGAGI. The V and J ends lost 0 bases and 12 bases, in that order; junction bases with no gene match: 10. CDR3 size: 14 residues. CDR3 in amino acids: CASSYSIGRAALYF. DNA of the CDR3: TGTGCCAGCAGTTACTCGATCGGGAGGGCCGCCTTGTACTTC.

The chain couples TRBV25-1 to TRBJ1-6; D call uncertain. The CDR3 totals 12 residues. Trimming removed 6 bases from V and 6 bases from J, with 6 bases in between. Per the germline V gene, CDR1 is MGHDK and CDR2 is SYGVNS. The CDR3 sequence: CASRFGNSPLHF. The CDR3 nucleotides are TGTGCCAGCAGATTCGGTAATTCACCCCTCCACTTT.

V and J are TRBV5-4 and TRBJ1-6; 12 bases map to TRBD1. Germline CDR1 reads SGHNT; CDR2 reads YYREEE (reference sequence). The CDR3 contains 16 residues. After removal of 2 bases from V and 8 bases from J, the junction contained 5 bases not matched to a gene. The CDR3 here is CASSFPGQGADSPLHF. The DNA for the CDR3 is TGTGCCAGCAGCTTCCCGGGACAGGGGGCGGATTCACCCCTCCACTTT. The full variable domain, its missing parts supplied by reference TRBV5-4 and TRBJ1-6, is ETGVTQSPTHLIKTRGQQVTLRCSSQSGHNTVSWYQQALGQGPQFIFQYYREEENGRGNFPPRFSGLQFPNYSSELNVNALELDDSALYLCASSFPGQGADSPLHFGNGTRLTVT.

The chain is built from TRBV30 and TRBJ1-1; 7 nucleotides match TRBD1. In germline, CDR1 is GTSNPN, CDR2 SVGIG (reference sequence). The CDR3 spans 13 residues. Trimming cost V 1 base and J 9 bases; bases outside gene matches: 8. CDR3 nucleotides: TGTGCCTGGAGTGCTAAACCCAGGGGGAAAGCTTTCTTT. The encoded protein is CAWSAKPRGKAFF.

The chain uses TRBV9 and TRBJ2-2, with 9 bases identical to TRBD2. CDR3 length: 16 amino acids. Germline assignment: CDR1 SGDLS and CDR2 YYNGEE. J gave up 6 bases and V 0 bases, and 6 bases lay outside the gene matches. The DNA of the CDR3 is TGTGCCAGCAGCGTAGTGCGGGAGGGCCGGGCCGGGGAGCTGTTTTTT. Translated, it gives CASSVVREGRAGELFF.

This rearrangement joins TRBV7-2 to TRBJ1-5, with TRBD1 as a possible D gene (6 bases). The V end lost 4 bases, the J end lost 0 bases, and 10 bases lay between the germline ends. The germline gives CDR1 SGHTA, CDR2 FQGNSA. CDR3 size: 15 residues. For the CDR3, the DNA is TGTGCCAGCAGCTGGGGACAATTTAGCAATCAGCCCCAGCATTTT. It codes for CASSWGQFSNQPQHF.

This chain connects TRBV28 to TRBJ2-3, with D possibly TRBD2 on 6 matching bases. This CDR3 contains 14 residues. Germline CDR1 and CDR2: MDHEN and SYDVKM. V was clipped by 8 bases and J by 1 base, with 13 bases between them. The CDR3 spells CASLHPSGTDTQYF. The CDR3 DNA follows: TGTGCCAGCCTACACCCTAGCGGCACAGATACGCAGTATTTT.

V usage is TRBV24-1 and J usage is TRBJ1-2; 7 bases fit TRBD1. V gave up 4 bases and J gave up 9 bases; unmatched junction bases: 7. The CDR3 is 13 residues long. Germline V gene lookup returns CDR1 KGHDR and CDR2 SFDVKD. This CDR3 reads CATSDRQGRSYTF. The DNA for the CDR3 is TGTGCCACCAGTGACAGACAGGGTCGAAGCTACACCTTC.

The chain joins TRBV29-1 to TRBJ2-7; 11 positions agree with TRBD2. With 1 base clipped from V and 5 bases from J, the junction kept 7 bases outside the gene matches. There are 15 residues in the CDR3. Germline lookup yields CDR1 SQVTM and CDR2 ANQGSEA. In nucleotides, the CDR3 is TGCAGCGTTGAAGTCACTAGCGGGGGTGGAAACGAGCAGTACTTC. Protein: CSVEVTSGGGNEQYF.

The chain uses TRBV7-2 and TRBJ2-3; TRBD2 agrees at 12 bases. The V gene end was trimmed by 1 base and the J gene end by 0 bases; junction bases not matched to a gene: 5. The CDR3 is made up of 18 amino acids. Germline V CDR1 and CDR2: SGHTA, FQGNSA. The CDR3 bases are TGTGCCAGCAGCTTAGTAACTAGCGGGGGGACGAGCACAGATACGCAGTATTTT. Residues: CASSLVTSGGTSTDTQYF. The full variable domain, its missing parts supplied by reference TRBV7-2 and TRBJ2-3, is GAGVSQSPSNKVTEKGKDVELRCDPISGHTALYWYRQSLGQGLEFLIYFQGNSAPDKSGLPSDRFSAERTGGSVSTLTIQRTQQEDSAVYLCASSLVTSGGTSTDTQYFGPGTRLTVL.

This clone turned up a few times. The chain uses TRBV28 and TRBJ2-7; maybe TRBD2 (7 bases). Germline values: CDR1 MDHEN, CDR2 SYDVKM. This CDR3 has 15 amino acids. V gave up 1 base and J gave up 12 bases, with 22 bases separating them. CDR3 amino acids: CASSLLREGVSSWYF. CDR3 coding DNA: TGTGCCAGCAGTTTATTGAGGGAGGGGGTGTCTTCTTGGTACTTC.

The V call is TRBV19, the J call TRBJ1-1, with 8 bases fitting TRBD1. The CDR3 runs 16 residues. The germline gives CDR1 LNHDA, CDR2 SQIVND (reference sequence). V was pared by 8 bases and J by 1 base, with 12 bases of the junction left unmatched. The CDR3 spells CASVPGTGSRNTEAFF. CDR3 in DNA: TGTGCCAGTGTCCCAGGGACAGGTTCTAGGAACACTGAAGCTTTCTTT. The whole variable domain, filled in from reference TRBV19 and TRBJ1-1, reads DGGITQSPKYLFRKEGQNVTLSCEQNLNHDAMYWYRQDPGQGLRLIYYSQIVNDFQKGDIAEGYSVSREKKESFPLTVTSAQKNPTAFYLCASVPGTGSRNTEAFFGQGTRLTVV.

The gene calls are TRBV5-4 and TRBJ2-2; maybe TRBD1 (7 bases). The CDR3 has 15 residues. Trimming left V 4 bases short and J 1 base short, with 11 bases between. From germline, CDR1 is SGHNT and CDR2 YYREEE (reference sequence). CDR3 region: CASSQGGRNTGELFF. CDR3 bases: TGTGCCAGCAGCCAGGGGGGACGGAACACCGGGGAGCTGTTTTTT.

In this sample, this clone turned up a few times. The chain couples TRBV6-2 or TRBV6-3 to TRBJ1-5; D not resolved. Trimming cost V 3 bases and J 4 bases, with 7 bases left between them. CDR1 and CDR2 from the germline V gene are MNHEY and SVGEGT. The CDR3 covers 13 residues. The CDR3 region has the DNA TGTGCCAGCAGTTATTGGCCTAATCAGCCCCAGCATTTT. It encodes CASSYWPNQPQHF.

V gene TRBV5-6 combines with J gene TRBJ1-2, with D maybe TRBD1 (5 bases). Trimming took 0 bases from V and 6 from J, leaving 15 bases between them. The CDR3 length is 15 residues. CDR1 is SGHDT, CDR2 YYEEEE, per germline. In DNA form, the CDR3 reads TGTGCCAGCAGCTTGGCCGGAGGGGAAGGGGATGGCTACACCTTC. It translates to CASSLAGGEGDGYTF.

The chain carries TRBV7-8 and TRBJ2-2; 15 bases line up with TRBD2. Per germline, CDR1 SGHVS and CDR2 FQNEAQ. The CDR3 covers 16 residues. Trimming at V came to 1 base and at J to 8 bases, leaving 2 bases not matched to a gene. CDR3 loop: CASSLGGTSGRGELFF. In DNA, the CDR3 is TGTGCCAGCAGCTTAGGAGGGACTAGCGGGAGGGGGGAGCTGTTTTTT.